This TCR beta chain was sequenced in a study of early T cells in non-severe SARS-CoV-2 infection. Whole-study context: Unsorted whole blood bulk RNA was sequenced, with unpaired chains. Study-wide results and limits: Database matching using VDJdb favored anti-spike CD8 responses, with private and CD4 specificities left missing.

As concerns this clonotype: What it binds is unknown.

Individual cDNA molecules were tagged with unique molecular identifiers, the study reported. TCRdb reprocessed the 5' RACE reads with MiXCR, giving one entry per CDR3 protein. The sample gives under 75,000 distinct CDR3 sequences, over 9.5% of which show up once; roughly 9.1% is in the top ten. This CDR3 is 12 amino acids long. V gave up 5 bases and J gave up 9 bases; unmatched junction bases: 4. CDR1 and CDR2 from the germline V gene are SGHRS and YFSETQ. The genes are TRBV5-1 and TRBJ1-4, with 7 bases that match TRBD1. This clonotype originated in an adult who was a healthcare worker with PCR-confirmed SARS-CoV-2 infection or an uninfected control (not recorded which). Sequenced: whole blood. CDR3 loop: CASRTGNKKLFF. DNA for the CDR3: TGCGCCAGCAGGACAGGGAATAAAAAACTGTTTTTT.